The rows below give T cell receptor beta chains drawn from one sample of a study of Ad26.COV2.S vaccination and SARS-CoV-2 variants. TCRdb keeps only in-frame clones here, not all; method: immunoSEQ multiplex PCR. The sample lists 300,000 to 350,000 clones; roughly 90% were seen once. The source was peripheral blood, collected in a trial of Ad26.COV2.S vaccine versus placebo. All receptors derive from a person between 18 and 65 years old who received the Ad26.COV2.S COVID-19 vaccine or a placebo. Both conserved end residues are part of each CDR3. Some rows have no size entry. The others give once, few or many, or a class for an expanded clone.

v_call	clone_size	j_call	cdr3_length	cdr3_aa
TRBV27	NA	TRBJ2-1	21	CASSLGRGGRARSLLHNEQFF
TRBV5-1	NA	TRBJ1-2	13	CASSQGTLNGYTF
TRBV7-3	NA	TRBJ2-4	18	CASSPHRDQGRAKNIQYF
TRBV6-6	NA	TRBJ2-6	16	CASSYGVISGANVLTF
TRBV7-9	NA	TRBJ2-7	14	CASSFSGSSYEQYF
TRBV4-3	NA	TRBJ2-2	17	CASSQEGVPTNTGELFF
TRBV27	NA	TRBJ2-6	16	CASSHPLATGANVLTF
TRBV20-1	NA	TRBJ2-2	15	CSASLDGSFTGELFF
TRBV6-5	NA	TRBJ2-1	14	CASIRAGSYNEQFF
TRBV18	once	TRBJ1-2	15	CASSSTAGTVSVNTF
TRBV13	NA	TRBJ1-1	15	CASSSTDSTNTEAFF
TRBV3-1/TRBV3-2	NA	TRBJ2-5	12	CASSPYGETQYF
TRBV5-4	NA	TRBJ2-7	13	CASSGGTRAEQYF
TRBV2	few	TRBJ1-2	21	CASSESLLASRGRLANYGYTF
TRBV27	NA	TRBJ1-5	18	CASSPTFRTNLGNQPQHF
TRBV10-3	NA	TRBJ1-1	15	CAISESGSMNTEAFF
TRBV30	NA	TRBJ1-1	13	CAWSRGPNTEAFF
TRBV19	NA	TRBJ1-4	14	CASSLTVTNEKLFF
TRBV5-1	NA	TRBJ1-2	14	CASSLAKSRDGYTF
TRBV29-1	NA	TRBJ1-1	11	CSVPGVKGAFF
TRBV7-8	NA	TRBJ1-1	14	CASSPVGVGTEAFF
TRBV16	NA	TRBJ2-2	15	CASSQSRGPAGELFF
TRBV7-6	NA	TRBJ2-7	14	CASSRGTGSDEQYF
TRBV7-9	NA	TRBJ2-1	14	CASSPGQGGSEQFF
TRBV15	NA	TRBJ2-1	16	CATSRNRDSFYNEQFF
TRBV6-2/TRBV6-3	NA	TRBJ1-1	13	CASSYGVPTEAFF
TRBV6-2/TRBV6-3	NA	TRBJ2-4	12	CASSYSRGNLYF
TRBV19	NA	TRBJ2-1	14	CASTASGGNNEQFF
TRBV4-1	NA	TRBJ2-2	21	CASSHSRRDRGRAANTGELFF
TRBV7-9	NA	TRBJ1-4	13	CASREILNEKLFF
TRBV19	NA	TRBJ1-5	14	CASSITRENQPQHF
TRBV5-1	NA	TRBJ1-4	14	CASSLAVPGEKLFF
TRBV9	NA	TRBJ2-3	15	CASSTASGGVDTQYF
TRBV3-1/TRBV3-2	NA	TRBJ1-5	16	CASSPYLWGGNQPQHF
TRBV27	once	TRBJ2-6	17	CASSSRDIYSGANVLTF
TRBV18	NA	TRBJ1-5	13	CASSRSFNQPQHF
TRBV11-3	NA	TRBJ2-7	15	CASSRGRDRAYEQYF
TRBV18	NA	TRBJ2-2	16	CASSPKGKSNTGELFF
TRBV9	NA	TRBJ2-3	14	CASSVVGLTDTQYF
TRBV11-2	NA	TRBJ2-1	12	CASSSEGPEQFF
TRBV7-2	NA	TRBJ1-5	15	CASSTQGGGNQPQHF
TRBV7-9	few	TRBJ2-1	11	CASSLVPEQFF
TRBV5-4	NA	TRBJ1-1	14	CASSPNGMNTEAFF
TRBV6-5	NA	TRBJ2-3	11	CASSYRDTQYF
TRBV6-5	NA	TRBJ1-2	14	CASSYSSGYNGYTF
TRBV11-3	NA	TRBJ1-4	12	CASSLEGERLFF
TRBV4-1	NA	TRBJ1-1	17	CASSHGLIRDRDTEAFF
TRBV18	NA	TRBJ1-1	15	CASSPLGGTGTEAFF